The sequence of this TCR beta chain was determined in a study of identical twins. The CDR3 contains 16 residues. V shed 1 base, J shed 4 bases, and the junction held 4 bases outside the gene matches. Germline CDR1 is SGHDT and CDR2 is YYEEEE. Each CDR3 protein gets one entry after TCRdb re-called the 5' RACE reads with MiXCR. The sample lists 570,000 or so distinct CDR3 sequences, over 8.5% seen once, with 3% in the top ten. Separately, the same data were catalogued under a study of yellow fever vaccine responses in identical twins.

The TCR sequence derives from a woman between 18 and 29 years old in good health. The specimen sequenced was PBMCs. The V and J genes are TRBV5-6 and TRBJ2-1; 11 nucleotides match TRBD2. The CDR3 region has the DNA TGTGCCAGCAGCTTGATAGCGGGGGGGAAGTACAATGAGCAGTTCTTC. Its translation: CASSLIAGGKYNEQFF.